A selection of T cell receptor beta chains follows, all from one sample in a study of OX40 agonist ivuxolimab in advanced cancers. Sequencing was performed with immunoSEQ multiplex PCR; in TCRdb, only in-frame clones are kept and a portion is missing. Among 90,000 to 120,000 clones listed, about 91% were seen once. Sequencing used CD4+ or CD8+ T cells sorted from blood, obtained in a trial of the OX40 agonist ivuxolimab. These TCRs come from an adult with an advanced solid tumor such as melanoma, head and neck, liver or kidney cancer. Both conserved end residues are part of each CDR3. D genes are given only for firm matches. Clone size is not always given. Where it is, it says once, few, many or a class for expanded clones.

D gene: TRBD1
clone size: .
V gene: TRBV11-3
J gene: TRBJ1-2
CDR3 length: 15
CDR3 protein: CASSLVGTGDYGYTF
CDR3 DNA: TGTGCCAGCAGCTTAGTCGGGACAGGGGACTATGGCTACACCTTC

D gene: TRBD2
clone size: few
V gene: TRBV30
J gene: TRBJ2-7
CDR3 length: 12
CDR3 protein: CAWSVGGVEQYF
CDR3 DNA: TGTGCCTGGAGTGTGGGAGGGGTTGAGCAGTACTTC

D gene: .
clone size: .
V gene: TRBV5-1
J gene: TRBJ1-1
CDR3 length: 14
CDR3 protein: CASSFEVLNTEAFF
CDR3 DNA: TGCGCCAGCAGCTTCGAGGTTCTGAACACTGAAGCTTTCTTT

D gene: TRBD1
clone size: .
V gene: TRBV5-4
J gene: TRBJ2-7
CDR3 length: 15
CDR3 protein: CASSTDPGTDYEQYF
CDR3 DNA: TGTGCCAGCAGCACAGATCCCGGGACAGACTACGAGCAGTACTTC

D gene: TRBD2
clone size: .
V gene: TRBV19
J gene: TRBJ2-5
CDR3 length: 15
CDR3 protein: CASSIPGRGGETQYF
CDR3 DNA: TGTGCCAGTAGTATACCTGGGAGGGGCGGGGAGACCCAGTACTTC

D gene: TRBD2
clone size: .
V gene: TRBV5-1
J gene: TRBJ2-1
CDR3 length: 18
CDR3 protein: CASSGPPLAGETYNEQFF
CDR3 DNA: TGCGCCAGCAGCGGCCCTCCTCTAGCGGGAGAAACCTACAATGAGCAGTTCTTC

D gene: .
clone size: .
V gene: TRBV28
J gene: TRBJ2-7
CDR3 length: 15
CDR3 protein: CASTQEGGLSYEQYF
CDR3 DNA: TGTGCCAGCACCCAAGAGGGGGGGCTTAGCTACGAGCAGTACTTC

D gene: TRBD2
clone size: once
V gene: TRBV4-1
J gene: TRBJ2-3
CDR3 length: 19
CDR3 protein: CASSQFVAGGPGGTDTQYF
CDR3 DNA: TGCGCCAGCAGCCAATTCGTCGCGGGAGGGCCGGGGGGCACAGATACGCAGTATTTT

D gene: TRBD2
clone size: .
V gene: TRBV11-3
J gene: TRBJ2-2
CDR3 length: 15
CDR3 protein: CASSLGLAGSGELFF
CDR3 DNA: TGTGCCAGCAGCCTGGGACTAGCGGGTTCCGGGGAGCTGTTTTTT

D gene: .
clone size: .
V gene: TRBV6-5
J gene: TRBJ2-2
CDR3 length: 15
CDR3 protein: CASSYGEGDTGELFF
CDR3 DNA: TGTGCCAGCAGTTACGGAGAGGGCGACACCGGGGAGCTGTTTTTT

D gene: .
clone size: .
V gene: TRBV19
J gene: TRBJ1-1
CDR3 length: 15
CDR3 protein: CASSMHTTVNTEAFF
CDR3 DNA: TGTGCCAGTAGTATGCACACCACAGTGAACACTGAAGCTTTCTTT

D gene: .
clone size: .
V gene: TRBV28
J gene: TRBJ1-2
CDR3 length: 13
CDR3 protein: CASSSGSHYGYTF
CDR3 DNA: TGTGCCAGCAGTTCAGGGAGCCACTATGGCTACACCTTC

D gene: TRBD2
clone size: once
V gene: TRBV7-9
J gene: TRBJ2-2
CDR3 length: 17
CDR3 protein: CASSRMTSGPNTGELFF
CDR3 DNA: TGTGCCAGCAGCCGTATGACTAGCGGCCCGAACACCGGGGAGCTGTTTTTT

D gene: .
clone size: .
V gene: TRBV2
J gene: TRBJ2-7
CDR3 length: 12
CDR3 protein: CASTRHQYEQYF
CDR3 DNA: TGTGCCAGCACTAGACACCAGTACGAGCAGTACTTC

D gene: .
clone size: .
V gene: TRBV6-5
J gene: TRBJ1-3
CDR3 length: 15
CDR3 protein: CASSTGWGPGNTIYF
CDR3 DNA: TGTGCCAGCAGTACAGGGTGGGGGCCTGGAAACACCATATATTTT

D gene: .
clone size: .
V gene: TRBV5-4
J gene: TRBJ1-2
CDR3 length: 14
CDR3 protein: CASSLAGETNGYTF
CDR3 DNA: TGTGCCAGCAGCTTGGCCGGTGAGACAAATGGCTACACCTTC

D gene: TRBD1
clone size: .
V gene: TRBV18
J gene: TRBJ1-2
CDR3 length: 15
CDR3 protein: CASSPPGQGVYGYTF
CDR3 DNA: TGTGCCAGCTCACCACCGGGACAGGGTGTATATGGCTACACCTTC

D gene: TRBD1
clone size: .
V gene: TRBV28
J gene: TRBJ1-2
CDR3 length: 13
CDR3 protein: CASSITGGGGYTF
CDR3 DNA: TGTGCCAGCAGTATCACAGGGGGCGGGGGCTACACCTTC

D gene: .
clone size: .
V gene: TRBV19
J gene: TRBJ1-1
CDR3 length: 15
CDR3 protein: CASKTLREADTEAFF
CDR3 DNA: TGTGCCAGTAAGACCCTCCGGGAAGCGGACACTGAAGCTTTCTTT

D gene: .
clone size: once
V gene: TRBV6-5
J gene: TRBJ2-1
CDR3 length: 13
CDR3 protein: CASSSVRTPEQFF
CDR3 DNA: TGTGCCAGCAGTTCCGTCAGGACTCCTGAGCAGTTCTTC

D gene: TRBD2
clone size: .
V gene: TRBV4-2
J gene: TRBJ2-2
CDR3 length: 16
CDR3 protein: CASSLREGLYTGELFF
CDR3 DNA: TGTGCCAGCAGCCTTCGGGAGGGTCTATACACCGGGGAGCTGTTTTTT

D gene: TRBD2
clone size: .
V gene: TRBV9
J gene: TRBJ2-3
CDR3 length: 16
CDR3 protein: CASSVEGGSGTDTQYF
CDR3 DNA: TGTGCCAGCAGCGTAGAAGGCGGGAGTGGGACAGATACGCAGTATTTT

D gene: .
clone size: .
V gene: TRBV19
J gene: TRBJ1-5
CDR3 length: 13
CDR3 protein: CASSTRPREAQHF
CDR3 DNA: TGTGCCAGTAGTACGAGGCCCCGAGAGGCCCAGCATTTT

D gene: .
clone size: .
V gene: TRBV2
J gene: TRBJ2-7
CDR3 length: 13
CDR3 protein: CASSDRAPYEQYF
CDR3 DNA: TGTGCCAGCAGTGACAGGGCCCCCTACGAGCAGTACTTC

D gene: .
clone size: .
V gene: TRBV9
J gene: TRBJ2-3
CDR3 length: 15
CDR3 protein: CASSVEGSFTDTQYF
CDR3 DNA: TGTGCCAGCAGCGTGGAGGGGAGTTTCACAGATACGCAGTATTTT

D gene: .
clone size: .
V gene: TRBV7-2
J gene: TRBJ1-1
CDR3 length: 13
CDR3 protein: CASSQSAGTEAFF
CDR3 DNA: TGTGCCAGCAGCCAGTCGGCGGGCACTGAAGCTTTCTTT

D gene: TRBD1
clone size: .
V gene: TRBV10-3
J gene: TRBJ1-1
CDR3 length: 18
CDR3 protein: CAISESLGQAALNTEAFF
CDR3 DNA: TGTGCCATCAGTGAGTCGCTGGGACAGGCCGCTCTAAACACTGAAGCTTTCTTT

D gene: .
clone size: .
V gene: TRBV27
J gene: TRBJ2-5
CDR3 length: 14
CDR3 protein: CASIPTGVQGTQYF
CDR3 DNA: TGTGCCAGCATCCCGACAGGTGTACAGGGGACCCAGTACTTC

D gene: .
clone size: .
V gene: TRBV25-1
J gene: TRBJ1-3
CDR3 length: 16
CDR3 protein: CASSDLGKDSGNTIYF
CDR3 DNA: TGTGCCAGCAGTGATCTGGGAAAGGACTCTGGAAACACCATATATTTT

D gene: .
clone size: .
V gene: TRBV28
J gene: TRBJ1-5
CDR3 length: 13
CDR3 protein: CAVQGYSNQPQHF
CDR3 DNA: TGTGCCGTCCAGGGGTACAGCAATCAGCCCCAGCATTTT

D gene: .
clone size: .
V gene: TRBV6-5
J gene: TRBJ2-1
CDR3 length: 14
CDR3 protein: CASSMDGRSNEQFF
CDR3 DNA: TGTGCCAGCAGTATGGATGGGAGGAGCAATGAGCAGTTCTTC

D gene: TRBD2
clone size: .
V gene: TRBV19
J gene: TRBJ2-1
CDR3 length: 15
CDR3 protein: CATSGGLTYPTEQFF
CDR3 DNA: TGTGCCACCAGCGGGGGACTAACATATCCGACTGAGCAGTTCTTC

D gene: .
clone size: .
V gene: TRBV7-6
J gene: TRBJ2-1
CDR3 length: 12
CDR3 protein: CASSQTSFEQFF
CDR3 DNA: TGTGCCAGCAGCCAAACCTCTTTTGAGCAGTTCTTC

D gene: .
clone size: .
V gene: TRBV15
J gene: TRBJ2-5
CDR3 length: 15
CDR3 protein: CATSRDPGDSETQYF
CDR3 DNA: TGTGCCACCAGCAGAGATCCCGGGGATTCAGAGACCCAGTACTTC

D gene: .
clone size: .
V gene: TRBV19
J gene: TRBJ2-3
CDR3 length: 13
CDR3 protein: CASKVLGTDTQYF
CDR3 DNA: TGTGCCAGTAAGGTCCTCGGGACAGATACGCAGTATTTT

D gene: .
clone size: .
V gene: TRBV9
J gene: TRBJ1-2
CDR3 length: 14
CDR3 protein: CASSANPSRAGYTF
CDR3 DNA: TGTGCCAGCAGCGCCAATCCATCCAGGGCTGGCTACACCTTC

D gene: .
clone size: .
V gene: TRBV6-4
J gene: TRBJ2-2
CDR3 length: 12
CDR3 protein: CASRENTGELFF
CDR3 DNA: TGTGCCAGCCGGGAAAACACCGGGGAGCTGTTTTTT

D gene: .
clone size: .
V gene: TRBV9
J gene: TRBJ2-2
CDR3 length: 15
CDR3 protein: CASSVGLLNTGELFF
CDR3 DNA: TGTGCCAGCAGCGTAGGTCTCTTAAACACCGGGGAGCTGTTTTTT

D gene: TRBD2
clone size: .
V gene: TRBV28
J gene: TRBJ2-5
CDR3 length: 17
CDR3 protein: CASSLHGLAGVEETQYF
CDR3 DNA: TGTGCCAGCAGTTTACATGGGCTAGCGGGAGTAGAGGAGACCCAGTACTTC

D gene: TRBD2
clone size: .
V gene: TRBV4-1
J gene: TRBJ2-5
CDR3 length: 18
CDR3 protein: CASSQEGLAGGAGETQYF
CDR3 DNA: TGCGCCAGCAGCCAAGAGGGACTAGCGGGAGGGGCCGGGGAGACCCAGTACTTC

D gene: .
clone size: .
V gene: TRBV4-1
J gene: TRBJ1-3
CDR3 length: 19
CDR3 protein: CASSQASSRLRGSGNTIYF
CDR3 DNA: TGCGCCAGCAGCCAAGCTTCCTCCCGTCTTCGGGGGTCTGGAAACACCATATATTTT

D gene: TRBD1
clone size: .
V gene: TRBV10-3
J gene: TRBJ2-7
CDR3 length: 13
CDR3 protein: CAATGTGDYEQYF
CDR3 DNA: TGTGCCGCCACCGGGACAGGGGATTACGAGCAGTACTTC

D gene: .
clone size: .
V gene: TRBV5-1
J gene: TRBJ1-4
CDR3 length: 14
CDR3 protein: CASSSGRGEEKLFF
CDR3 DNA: TGCGCCAGCAGCTCCGGGCGAGGAGAAGAAAAACTGTTTTTT

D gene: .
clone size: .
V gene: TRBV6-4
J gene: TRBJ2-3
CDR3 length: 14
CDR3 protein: CASSDSGYADTQYF
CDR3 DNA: TGTGCCAGCAGTGACTCTGGATACGCAGATACGCAGTATTTT

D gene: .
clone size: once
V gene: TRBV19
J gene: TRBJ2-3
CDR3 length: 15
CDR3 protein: CASSRSPGGTDTQYF
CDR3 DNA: TGTGCCAGTAGCCGATCGCCAGGGGGGACAGATACGCAGTATTTT

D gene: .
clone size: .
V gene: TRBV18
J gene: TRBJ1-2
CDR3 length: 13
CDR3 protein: CASSTGRLAGYTF
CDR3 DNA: TGTGCCAGCTCAACGGGACGGCTCGCGGGCTACACCTTC

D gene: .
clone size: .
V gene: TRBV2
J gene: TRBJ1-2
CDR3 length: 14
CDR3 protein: CASSVLQGNYGYTF
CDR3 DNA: TGTGCCAGCAGTGTACTTCAGGGGAACTATGGCTACACCTTC

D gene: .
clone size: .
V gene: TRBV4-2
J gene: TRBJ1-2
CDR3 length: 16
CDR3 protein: CASSLDVGLANYGYTF
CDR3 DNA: TGTGCCAGCAGCTTGGACGTGGGACTCGCTAACTATGGCTACACCTTC

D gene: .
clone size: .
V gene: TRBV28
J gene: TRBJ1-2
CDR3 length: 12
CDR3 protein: CASSLDNYGYTF
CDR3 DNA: TGTGCCAGCAGCTTAGATAACTATGGCTACACCTTC

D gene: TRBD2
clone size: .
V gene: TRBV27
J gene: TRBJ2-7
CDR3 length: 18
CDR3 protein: CASSLSASGRSIRYEQYF
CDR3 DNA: TGTGCCAGCAGTTTATCTGCTAGCGGGAGGTCAATAAGGTACGAGCAGTACTTC

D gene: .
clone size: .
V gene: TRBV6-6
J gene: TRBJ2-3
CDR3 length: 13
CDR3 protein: CASSLRTHDTQYF
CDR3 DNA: TGTGCCAGCAGTTTACGGACCCACGATACGCAGTATTTT